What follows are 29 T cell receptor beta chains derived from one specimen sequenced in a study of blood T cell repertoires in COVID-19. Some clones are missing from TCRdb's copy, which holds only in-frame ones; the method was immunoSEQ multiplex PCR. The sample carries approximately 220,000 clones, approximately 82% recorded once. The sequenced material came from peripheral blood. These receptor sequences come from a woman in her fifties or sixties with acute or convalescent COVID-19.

In DNA form, the CDR3 reads TGTGCCACCAGTGATATCCGGGACAGGGTAACCGGGGAGCTGTTTTTT. It translates to CATSDIRDRVTGELFF. The chain combines TRBV24-1 with TRBJ2-2; 9 positions agree with TRBD1. There are 16 residues in the CDR3. J lost 5 bases, V lost 3 bases, and 6 bases had no gene match. Germline CDR1 KGHDR, CDR2 SFDVKD.

DNA for the CDR3: TGTGCCAGCAGGGAGGGGCAAGAGACCCAGTACTTC. It specifies CASREGQETQYF. The chain recombines TRBV5-6 with TRBJ2-5; D may be TRBD2 (6 bases). This CDR3 spans 12 amino acids. CDR1 and CDR2 from the germline V gene are SGHDT and YYEEEE. Trimming left V 5 bases short and J 2 bases short, with 7 bases between.

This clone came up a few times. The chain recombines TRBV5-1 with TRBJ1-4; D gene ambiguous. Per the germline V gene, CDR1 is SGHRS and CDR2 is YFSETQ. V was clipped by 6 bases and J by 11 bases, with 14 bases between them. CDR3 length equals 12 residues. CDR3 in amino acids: CASKEPGGKLFF. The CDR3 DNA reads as TGCGCCAGCAAGGAACCGGGAGGGAAACTGTTTTTT.

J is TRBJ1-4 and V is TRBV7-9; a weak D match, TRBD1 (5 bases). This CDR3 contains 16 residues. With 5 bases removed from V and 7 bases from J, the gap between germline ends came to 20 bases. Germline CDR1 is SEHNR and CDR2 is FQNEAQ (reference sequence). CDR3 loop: CASSAGGGARGEKLFF. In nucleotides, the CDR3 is TGTGCCAGCAGCGCGGGAGGAGGGGCGCGAGGTGAAAAACTGTTTTTT. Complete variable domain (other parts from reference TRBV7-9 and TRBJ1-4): DTGVSQNPRHKITKRGQNVTFRCDPISEHNRLYWYRQTLGQGPEFLTYFQNEAQLEKSRLLSDRFSAERPKGSFSTLEIQRTEQGDSAMYLCASSAGGGARGEKLFFGSGTQLSVL.

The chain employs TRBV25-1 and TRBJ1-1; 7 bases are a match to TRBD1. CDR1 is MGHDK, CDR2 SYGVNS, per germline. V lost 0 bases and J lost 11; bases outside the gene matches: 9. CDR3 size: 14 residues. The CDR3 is CASSEYNRGVDAFF. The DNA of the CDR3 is TGTGCCAGCAGTGAATATAACAGGGGAGTGGATGCTTTCTTT.

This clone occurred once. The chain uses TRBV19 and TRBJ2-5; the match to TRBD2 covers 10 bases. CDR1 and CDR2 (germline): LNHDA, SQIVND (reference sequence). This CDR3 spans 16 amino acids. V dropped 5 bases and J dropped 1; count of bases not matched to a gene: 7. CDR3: CASSPGTSVFQETQYF. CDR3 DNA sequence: TGTGCCAGTAGTCCCGGGACTAGCGTGTTCCAAGAGACCCAGTACTTC.

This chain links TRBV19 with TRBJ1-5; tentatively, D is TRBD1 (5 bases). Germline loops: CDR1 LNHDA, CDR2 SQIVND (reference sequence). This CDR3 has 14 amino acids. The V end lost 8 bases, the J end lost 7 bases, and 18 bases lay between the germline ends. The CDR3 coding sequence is TGTGCCAGTGAGTCGGTCCAGGGTCGGCAGCCCCAGCATTTT. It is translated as CASESVQGRQPQHF.

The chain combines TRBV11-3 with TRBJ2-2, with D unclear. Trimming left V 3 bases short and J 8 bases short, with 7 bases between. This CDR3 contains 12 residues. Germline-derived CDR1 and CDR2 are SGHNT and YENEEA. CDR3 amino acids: CASSFAMGELFF. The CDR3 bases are TGTGCCAGCAGCTTCGCGATGGGGGAGCTGTTTTTT.

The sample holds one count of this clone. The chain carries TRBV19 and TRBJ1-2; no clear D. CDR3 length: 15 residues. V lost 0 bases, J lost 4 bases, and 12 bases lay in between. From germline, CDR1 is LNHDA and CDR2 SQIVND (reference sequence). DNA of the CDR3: TGTGCCAGTAGTATAGATCTCTACAGCATCTATGGCTACACCTTC. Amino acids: CASSIDLYSIYGYTF.

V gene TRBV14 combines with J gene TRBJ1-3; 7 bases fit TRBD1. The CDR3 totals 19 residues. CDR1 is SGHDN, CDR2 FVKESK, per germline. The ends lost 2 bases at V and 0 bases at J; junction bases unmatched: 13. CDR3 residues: CASSQRGTATAFSGNTIYF. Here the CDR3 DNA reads TGTGCCAGCAGCCAACGGGGGACAGCTACGGCTTTCTCTGGAAACACCATATATTTT.

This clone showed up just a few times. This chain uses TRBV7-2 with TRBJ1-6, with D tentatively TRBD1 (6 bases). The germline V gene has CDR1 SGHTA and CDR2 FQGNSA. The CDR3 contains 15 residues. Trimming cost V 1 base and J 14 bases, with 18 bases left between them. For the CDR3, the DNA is TGTGCCAGCAGCTTAGATGGGACATCCCAATCGGCCCTCCACTTT. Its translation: CASSLDGTSQSALHF.

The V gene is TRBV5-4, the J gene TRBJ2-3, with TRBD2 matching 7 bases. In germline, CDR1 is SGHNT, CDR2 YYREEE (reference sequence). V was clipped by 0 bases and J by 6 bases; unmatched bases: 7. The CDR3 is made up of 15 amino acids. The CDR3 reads CASSLGRESWDTQYF. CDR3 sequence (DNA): TGTGCCAGCAGCTTGGGGCGGGAGTCATGGGATACGCAGTATTTT.

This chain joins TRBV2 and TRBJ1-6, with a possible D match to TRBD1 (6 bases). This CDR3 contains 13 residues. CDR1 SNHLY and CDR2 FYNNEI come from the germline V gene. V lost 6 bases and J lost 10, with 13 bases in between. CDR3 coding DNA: TGTGCCAGCAGGGGGGCGACTTGGTCACCCCTCCACTTT. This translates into CASRGATWSPLHF.

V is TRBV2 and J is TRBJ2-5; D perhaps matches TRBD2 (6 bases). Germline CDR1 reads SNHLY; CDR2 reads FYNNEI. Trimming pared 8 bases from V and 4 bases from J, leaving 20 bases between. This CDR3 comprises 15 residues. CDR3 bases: TGTGCCAGCCTACCTTCAGGGCTCGGGGGAGAGACCCAGTACTTC. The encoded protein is CASLPSGLGGETQYF.

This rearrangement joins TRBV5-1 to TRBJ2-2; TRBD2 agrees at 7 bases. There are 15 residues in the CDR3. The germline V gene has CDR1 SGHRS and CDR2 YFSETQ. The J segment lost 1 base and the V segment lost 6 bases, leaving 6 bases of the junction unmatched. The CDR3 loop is CASTWGGQNTGELFF. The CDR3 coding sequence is TGCGCCAGCACCTGGGGGGGTCAGAACACCGGGGAGCTGTTTTTT.

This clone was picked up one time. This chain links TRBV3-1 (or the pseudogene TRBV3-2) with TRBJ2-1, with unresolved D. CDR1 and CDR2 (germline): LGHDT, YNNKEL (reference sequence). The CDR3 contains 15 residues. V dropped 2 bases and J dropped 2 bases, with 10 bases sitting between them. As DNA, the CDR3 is TGTGCCAGCAGCCAATTCAGATCTCCCTACAATGAGCAGTTCTTC. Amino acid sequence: CASSQFRSPYNEQFF.

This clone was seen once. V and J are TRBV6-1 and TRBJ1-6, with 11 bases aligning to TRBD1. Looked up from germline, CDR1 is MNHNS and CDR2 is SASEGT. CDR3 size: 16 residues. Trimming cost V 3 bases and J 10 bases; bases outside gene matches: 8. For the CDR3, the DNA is TGTGCCAGCAGTGAGGACAGGGGGCAAGTATGGTCACCCCTCCACTTT. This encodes CASSEDRGQVWSPLHF.

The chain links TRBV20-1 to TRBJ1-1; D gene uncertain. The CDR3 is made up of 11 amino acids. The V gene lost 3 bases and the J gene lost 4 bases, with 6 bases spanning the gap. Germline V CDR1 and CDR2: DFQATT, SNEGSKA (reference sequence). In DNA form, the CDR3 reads TGCAGTGCTAGTTATGTCACTGAAGCTTTCTTT. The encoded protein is CSASYVTEAFF.

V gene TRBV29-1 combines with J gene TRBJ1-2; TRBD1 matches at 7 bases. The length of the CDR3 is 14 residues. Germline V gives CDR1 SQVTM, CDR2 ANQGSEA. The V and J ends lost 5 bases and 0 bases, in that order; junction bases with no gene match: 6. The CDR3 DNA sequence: TGCAGCGTTATGACAGGGACCTCTAACTATGGCTACACCTTC. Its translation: CSVMTGTSNYGYTF.

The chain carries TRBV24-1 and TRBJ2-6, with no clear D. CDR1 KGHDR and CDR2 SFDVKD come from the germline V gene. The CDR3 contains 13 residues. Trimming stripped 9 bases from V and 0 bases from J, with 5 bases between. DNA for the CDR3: TGTGCCACCCGGTCCTCTGGGGCCAACGTCCTGACTTTC. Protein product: CATRSSGANVLTF.

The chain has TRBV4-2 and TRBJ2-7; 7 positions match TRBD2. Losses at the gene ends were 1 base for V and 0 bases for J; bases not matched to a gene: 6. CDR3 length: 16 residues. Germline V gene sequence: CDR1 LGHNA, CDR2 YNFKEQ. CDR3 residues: CASSQGDGRLSYEQYF. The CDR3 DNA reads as TGTGCCAGCAGCCAAGGGGACGGGAGGCTCTCCTACGAGCAGTACTTC.

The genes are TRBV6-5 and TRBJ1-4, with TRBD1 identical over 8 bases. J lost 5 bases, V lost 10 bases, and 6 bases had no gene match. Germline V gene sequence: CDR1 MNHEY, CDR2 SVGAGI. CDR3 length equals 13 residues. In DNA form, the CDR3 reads TGTGCCACCAGGGGGCCGAAGAATGAAAAACTGTTTTTT. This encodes CATRGPKNEKLFF.

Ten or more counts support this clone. The CDR3 loop is CASTRRGGELFF. CDR3 DNA sequence: TGTGCCAGCACAAGGAGGGGCGGGGAGCTGTTTTTT. The chain is built from TRBV21-1 and TRBJ2-2; the table's TRBD2 call for D was not verified on the DNA. TRBV21-1 counts as a pseudogene. This CDR3 is built from 12 residues.

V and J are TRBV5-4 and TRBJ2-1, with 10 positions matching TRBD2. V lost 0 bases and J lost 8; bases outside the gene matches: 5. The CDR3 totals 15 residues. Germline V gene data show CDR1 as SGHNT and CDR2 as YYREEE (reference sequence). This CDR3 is CASSLEPGLAYEQFF. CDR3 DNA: TGTGCCAGCAGCTTGGAACCGGGACTAGCGTATGAGCAGTTCTTC.

CDR3 residues: CASSLGREGNTIYF. Written as DNA, the CDR3 is TGTGCCAGCAGCTTGGGTCGGGAAGGAAACACCATATATTTT. This chain links TRBV5-4 with TRBJ1-3; the D is unclear. The CDR3 totals 14 residues. The V end lost 0 bases, the J end lost 4 bases, and 8 bases lay between the germline ends. Germline values: CDR1 SGHNT, CDR2 YYREEE (reference sequence).

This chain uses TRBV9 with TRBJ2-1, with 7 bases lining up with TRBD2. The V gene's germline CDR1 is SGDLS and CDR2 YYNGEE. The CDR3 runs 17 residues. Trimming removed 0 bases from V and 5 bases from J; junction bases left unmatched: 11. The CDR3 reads CASSVAFGLGTNNEQFF. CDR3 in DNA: TGTGCCAGCAGCGTAGCTTTTGGACTAGGGACTAACAATGAGCAGTTCTTC.

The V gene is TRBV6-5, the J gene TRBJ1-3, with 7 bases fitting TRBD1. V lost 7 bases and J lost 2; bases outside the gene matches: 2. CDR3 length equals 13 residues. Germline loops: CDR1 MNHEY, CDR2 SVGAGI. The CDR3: CASKTGAGNTIYF. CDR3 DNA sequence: TGTGCCAGCAAAACAGGGGCTGGAAACACCATATATTTT.

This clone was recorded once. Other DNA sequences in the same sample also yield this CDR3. The CDR3 DNA is TGTGCCAGCAGCCCAGGACTAGCGGGATACAATGAGCAGTTCTTC. It codes for CASSPGLAGYNEQFF. The chain recombines TRBV28 with TRBJ2-1; 12 nucleotides line up with TRBD2. The length of the CDR3 is 15 residues. Unmatched junction bases numbered 4, after V lost 6 bases and J lost 4 bases. CDR1 MDHEN and CDR2 SYDVKM come from the germline V gene.

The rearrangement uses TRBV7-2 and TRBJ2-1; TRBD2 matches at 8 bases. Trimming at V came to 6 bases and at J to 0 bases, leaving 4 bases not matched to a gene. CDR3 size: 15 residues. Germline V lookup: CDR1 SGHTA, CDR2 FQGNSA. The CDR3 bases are TGTGCCAGCAGGCTCGGGACTAGCTCCTACAATGAGCAGTTCTTC. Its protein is CASRLGTSSYNEQFF.